Following are 26 T cell receptor beta chains from one sample sequenced in a study of T-cell reconstitution after alpha-beta-depleted transplantation in children. Preparation of the TCRbeta library used unique molecular identifiers. In TCRdb, the PCR reads were re-called with MiXCR into one record per CDR3 protein. This table has approximately 590,000 distinct CDR3 sequences, roughly 10% appearing once. The sequences come from PBMCs from the stem cell graft donor, collected from the stem cell graft. The source of these receptors is a human donor who donated a stem cell graft to a child with acute myeloid leukemia.

The chain is built from TRBV7-2 and TRBJ2-1; D gene ambiguous. The V end was cut by 7 bases, the J end by 7 bases, with 11 bases between. From germline, CDR1 is SGHTA and CDR2 FQGNSA. The CDR3 has 12 amino acids. The CDR3, as DNA: TGTGCCAGCAACCAAATTGAGAATGAGCAGTTCTTC. Translated: CASNQIENEQFF.

The chain combines TRBV7-8 with TRBJ1-1; possible D gene TRBD1, 5 bases. Trimming cost V 5 bases and J 6 bases, with 16 bases left between them. Germline CDR1 SGHVS, CDR2 FQNEAQ. CDR3 length: 14 amino acids. CDR3 loop: CASSPLKQGPEAFF. CDR3 coding DNA: TGTGCCAGCAGCCCCCTGAAGCAGGGCCCTGAAGCTTTCTTT. Based on the CDR3 plus reference TRBV7-8 and TRBJ1-1, the full variable domain is GAGVSQSPRYKVAKRGQDVALRCDPISGHVSLFWYQQALGQGPEFLTYFQNEAQLDKSGLPSDRFFAERPEGSVSTLKIQRTQQEDSAVYLCASSPLKQGPEAFFGQGTRLTVV.

This clonotype was seen more than once but under ten times. The genes are TRBV12-3 or TRBV12-4 and TRBJ2-1; D is perhaps TRBD2 (7 bases). V was clipped by 5 bases and J by 1 base, with 15 bases between them. This CDR3 has 16 residues. CDR3 region: CASSTPGGGSYNEQFF. CDR3 DNA: TGTGCCAGCAGTACCCCGGGGGGCGGGTCCTACAATGAGCAGTTCTTC.

This rearrangement joins TRBV7-8 to TRBJ2-1, with TRBD2 identical over 9 bases. The CDR3 length is 14 residues. With V trimmed by 0 bases and J by 11 bases, 5 bases remained unmatched. Per germline, CDR1 SGHVS and CDR2 FQNEAQ. The CDR3 coding sequence is TGTGCCAGCAGCTTAGCGGTCCTAGCGGGACAGCAGTTCTTC. Translating gives CASSLAVLAGQQFF.

This clonotype was detected a few times. Given a much more abundant clone one base away, this may be a read error. V is TRBV7-9 and J is TRBJ2-7; a possible D gene is TRBD1 (6 bases). This CDR3 region has 11 residues. With 4 bases removed from V and 6 bases from J, the gap between germline ends came to 7 bases. Per the germline V gene, CDR1 is SEHNR and CDR2 is FQNEAQ (reference sequence). The CDR3 here is CASSSGVEQYF. CDR3 nucleotide sequence: TGTGCCAGCAGCTCAGGGGTCGAGCAGTACTTC.

This chain links TRBV20-1 with TRBJ2-7; D possibly corresponds to TRBD2 (7 bases). Trimming stripped 6 bases from V and 4 bases from J, with 19 bases between. The CDR3 consists of 14 residues. Germline V lookup: CDR1 DFQATT, CDR2 SNEGSKA (reference sequence). CDR3 DNA sequence: TGCAGTGCCGAGGGGGGGCAGGGAAAATACGAGCAGTACTTC. Protein product: CSAEGGQGKYEQYF.

The table lists this clonotype with a few counts. The V call is TRBV7-2, the J call TRBJ1-5, with TRBD1 as a possible D gene (5 bases). V lost 1 base and J lost 16, with 17 bases in between. Germline V lookup: CDR1 SGHTA, CDR2 FQGNSA. This CDR3 region has 13 residues. The CDR3 DNA follows: TGTGCCAGCAGCTTAGTCTCTGGACAACTCCAACATTTT. As protein: CASSLVSGQLQHF.

The chain links TRBV15 to TRBJ2-5; D not resolved. The V gene's germline CDR1 is LNHNV and CDR2 YYDKDF (reference sequence). The CDR3 runs to 14 residues. Between the trimmed V and J ends, which lost 0 bases and 4 bases, there was a span of 9 bases. The CDR3 reads CATSRDRPLETQYF. Written as DNA, the CDR3 is TGTGCCACCAGCAGAGATCGTCCACTAGAGACCCAGTACTTC.

V is TRBV9 and J is TRBJ2-1, with TRBD1 matching 7 bases. The CDR3 totals 16 residues. Unmatched junction bases numbered 9, after V lost 4 bases and J lost 2 bases. CDR1 is SGDLS and CDR2 is YYNGEE in the germline V gene. The CDR3 loop reads CASSPQGDLPYNEQFF. CDR3 DNA sequence: TGTGCCAGCAGCCCCCAGGGGGACCTCCCCTACAATGAGCAGTTCTTC.

This clonotype was detected a few times. The chain joins TRBV4-3 to TRBJ2-1; D is uncertain. Germline V gene data show CDR1 as LGHNA and CDR2 as YSLEER. The V end lost 0 bases, the J end lost 8 bases, and 11 bases lay between the germline ends. The CDR3 extends over 14 amino acids. The CDR3 reads CASSQEDGTDEQFF. CDR3 bases: TGCGCCAGCAGCCAAGAGGACGGTACCGATGAGCAGTTCTTC.

The gene calls are TRBV20-1 and TRBJ1-2, with 12 bases that match TRBD1. CDR1 and CDR2 (germline): DFQATT, SNEGSKA (reference sequence). This CDR3 contains 14 residues. The ends lost 3 bases at V and 8 bases at J; junction bases unmatched: 7. The CDR3, as DNA: TGCAGTGCTAGGGCACCGGGACAGGGGGCGGGCTACACCTTC. Translating it yields CSARAPGQGAGYTF.

The J gene is TRBJ1-2, the V gene TRBV29-1, with 11 nucleotides matching TRBD1. Losses at the gene ends were 2 bases for V and 4 bases for J; bases not matched to a gene: 3. This CDR3 contains 14 residues. CDR1 and CDR2 (germline): SQVTM, ANQGSEA. This CDR3 is CSVEWDRGGYGYTF. CDR3 nucleotide sequence: TGCAGCGTTGAATGGGACAGGGGGGGCTATGGCTACACCTTC. Complete variable domain (other parts from reference TRBV29-1 and TRBJ1-2): SAVISQKPSRDICQRGTSLTIQCQVDSQVTMMFWYRQQPGQSLTLIATANQGSEATYESGFVIDKFPISRPNLTFSTLTVSNMSPEDSSIYLCSVEWDRGGYGYTFGSGTRLTVV.

The chain couples TRBV10-3 to TRBJ1-1, with D possibly being TRBD1 (6 bases). The CDR3 totals 13 residues. Trimming took 4 bases from V and 7 from J, leaving 13 bases between them. Germline V gene sequence: CDR1 ENHRY, CDR2 SYGVKD. The CDR3 DNA is TGTGCCATCAGTGCGGGACAATCATATGAAGCTTTCTTT. Residues: CAISAGQSYEAFF.

This clonotype showed up just a few times. The V gene is TRBV20-1, the J gene TRBJ2-7, with 7 bases identical to TRBD1. The germline V gene encodes CDR1 DFQATT and CDR2 SNEGSKA (reference sequence). CDR3 size: 13 residues. Losses at the gene ends were 3 bases for V and 1 base for J; bases not matched to a gene: 3. The CDR3 spells CSARMGQSYEQYF. CDR3 sequence (DNA): TGCAGTGCTAGGATGGGACAGTCCTACGAGCAGTACTTC.

V and J are TRBV29-1 and TRBJ2-5; 8 bases line up with TRBD1. Germline V CDR1 and CDR2: SQVTM, ANQGSEA. J lost 3 bases, V lost 8 bases, and 5 bases had no gene match. The CDR3 consists of 12 residues. The CDR3 here is CSTRTGKETQYF. CDR3 nucleotide sequence: TGCAGCACCCGGACAGGGAAAGAGACCCAGTACTTC. The full variable domain, rest sourced from reference TRBV29-1 and TRBJ2-5, is SAVISQKPSRDICQRGTSLTIQCQVDSQVTMMFWYRQQPGQSLTLIATANQGSEATYESGFVIDKFPISRPNLTFSTLTVSNMSPEDSSIYLCSTRTGKETQYFGPGTRLLVL.

This chain connects TRBV28 to TRBJ1-4; maybe TRBD1 (6 bases). V was pared by 5 bases and J by 6 bases, with 16 bases between. The CDR3 has 15 residues. Per the germline V gene, CDR1 is MDHEN and CDR2 is SYDVKM. CDR3 residues: CASSRTGRFDEKLFF. The CDR3 nucleotides are TGTGCCAGCAGTCGTACAGGGAGGTTCGATGAAAAACTGTTTTTT.

This clonotype was counted a few times. The chain uses TRBV20-1 and TRBJ1-6; D possibly corresponds to TRBD1 (5 bases). CDR3 size: 16 residues. V was shortened by 6 bases and J by 9 bases, with 24 bases between the two germline ends. Germline-derived CDR1 and CDR2 are DFQATT and SNEGSKA (reference sequence). This chain's CDR3 is CSAGRGPDGGISPLHF. Here the CDR3 DNA reads TGCAGTGCCGGAAGGGGCCCTGACGGAGGGATTTCACCCCTCCACTTT.

This clonotype was seen repeatedly, ten times or more. The chain carries TRBV6-5 and TRBJ1-3; no clear D gene. The germline gives CDR1 MNHEY, CDR2 SVGAGI. The CDR3 spans 16 residues. With 0 bases removed from V and 4 bases from J, the gap between germline ends came to 13 bases. In DNA form, the CDR3 reads TGTGCCAGCAGTTACTCCGGGCGTCATAAAGGAAACACCATATATTTT. It specifies CASSYSGRHKGNTIYF.

This clonotype was counted at least ten times. The genes are TRBV4-3 and TRBJ2-1, with 13 bases that match TRBD2. The CDR3 is 17 amino acids. CDR1 is LGHNA and CDR2 is YSLEER in the germline V gene. Trimming cost V 1 base and J 6 bases; bases outside gene matches: 6. CDR3 sequence: CASSQGIGLAGANEQFF. In DNA, the CDR3 is TGCGCCAGCAGCCAAGGCATTGGACTAGCGGGAGCCAATGAGCAGTTCTTC.

This clonotype was found many times. The V and J genes are TRBV9 and TRBJ1-6, with 9 positions matching TRBD1. The CDR3 is 18 amino acids. V trimming: 0 bases; J trimming: 1 base; junction bases outside the gene matches: 5. CDR1 and CDR2 from the germline V gene are SGDLS and YYNGEE. The CDR3 bases are TGTGCCAGCAGCGTAGGACAGGGGGAAGGATCCTATAATTCACCCCTCCACTTT. Translated, it gives CASSVGQGEGSYNSPLHF. Variable domain in full (rest from reference TRBV9 and TRBJ1-6): DSGVTQTPKHLITATGQRVTLRCSPRSGDLSVYWYQQSLDQGLQFLIQYYNGEERAKGNILERFSAQQFPDLHSELNLSSLELGDSALYFCASSVGQGEGSYNSPLHFGNGTRLTVT.

This clonotype was counted at least ten times. The gene calls are TRBV24-1 and TRBJ2-7; TRBD2 is a possible D gene (5 bases). The CDR3 contains 13 residues. The germline gives CDR1 KGHDR, CDR2 SFDVKD. Trimming took 9 bases from V and 4 from J, leaving 15 bases between them. Here the CDR3 reads CATDDGVGYEQYF. In DNA, the CDR3 is TGTGCCACCGATGACGGGGTAGGATACGAGCAGTACTTC.

The chain employs TRBV7-2 and TRBJ1-1; D is unclear. Germline V gene data show CDR1 as SGHTA and CDR2 as FQGNSA. Trimming took off 5 bases at V and 7 bases at J, with 11 bases between the two ends. CDR3 length equals 12 residues. The CDR3 DNA is TGTGCCAGCAGCCGAGAGTTCGGTGAAGCTTTCTTT. Residues: CASSREFGEAFF.

This clonotype was observed many times. The J gene is TRBJ2-2, the V gene TRBV4-3, with TRBD1 as a possible D gene (5 bases). Per the germline V gene, CDR1 is LGHNA and CDR2 is YSLEER. The CDR3 sequence is 16 residues long. V was pared by 0 bases and J by 5 bases, with 13 bases between. Written as DNA, the CDR3 is TGCGCCAGCAGCCAAGATGGTCAGGGTATTACCGGGGAGCTGTTTTTT. This translates into CASSQDGQGITGELFF.

This clonotype was detected only a few times. The chain has TRBV20-1 and TRBJ1-1, with 10 nucleotides matching TRBD1. After removal of 2 bases from V and 1 base from J, the junction contained 7 bases not matched to a gene. CDR1 is DFQATT, CDR2 SNEGSKA, per germline (reference sequence). The CDR3 loop spans 16 amino acids. In DNA form, the CDR3 reads TGCAGTGCTAGATTGAGGGACAGGGGATGGAACACTGAAGCTTTCTTT. Protein product: CSARLRDRGWNTEAFF.

V gene TRBV12-3 or TRBV12-4 combines with J gene TRBJ1-2; D possibly corresponds to TRBD1 (5 bases). V lost 4 bases and J 8 bases, leaving 17 bases between the germline ends. The CDR3 sequence is 14 residues long. The CDR3 DNA reads as TGTGCCAGCAGTTCCCTACAGGTTCGAAAGGGCTACACCTTC. Protein sequence: CASSSLQVRKGYTF.

Comments on this clonotype: Being one base from a much bigger clone, this may be a read error. This chain links TRBV10-3 with TRBJ2-3; the D call may be TRBD1 or TRBD2 (5 bases each). CDR1 is ENHRY and CDR2 is SYGVKD in the germline V gene. V shed 0 bases and J shed 1 base, with 8 bases lying between them. CDR3 length: 15 amino acids. The CDR3 region is CAISESGTGTDTQYF. In nucleotides, the CDR3 is TGTGCCATCAGTGAGTCCGGGACCGGCACAGATACGCAGTATTTT.